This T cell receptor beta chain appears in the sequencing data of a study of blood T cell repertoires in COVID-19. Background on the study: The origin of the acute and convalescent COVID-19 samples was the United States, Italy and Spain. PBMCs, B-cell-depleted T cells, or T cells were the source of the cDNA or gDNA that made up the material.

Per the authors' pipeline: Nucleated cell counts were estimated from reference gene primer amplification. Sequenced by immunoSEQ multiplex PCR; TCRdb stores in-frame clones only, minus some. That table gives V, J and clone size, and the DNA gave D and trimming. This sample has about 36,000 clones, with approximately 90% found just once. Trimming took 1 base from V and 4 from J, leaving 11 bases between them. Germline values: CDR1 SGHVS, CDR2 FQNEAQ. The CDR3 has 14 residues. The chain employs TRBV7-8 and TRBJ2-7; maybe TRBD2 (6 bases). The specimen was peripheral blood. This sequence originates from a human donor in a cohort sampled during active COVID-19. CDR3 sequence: CASSLVTAGYEQYF. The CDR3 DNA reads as TGTGCCAGCAGCTTAGTGACAGCGGGTTACGAGCAGTACTTC.